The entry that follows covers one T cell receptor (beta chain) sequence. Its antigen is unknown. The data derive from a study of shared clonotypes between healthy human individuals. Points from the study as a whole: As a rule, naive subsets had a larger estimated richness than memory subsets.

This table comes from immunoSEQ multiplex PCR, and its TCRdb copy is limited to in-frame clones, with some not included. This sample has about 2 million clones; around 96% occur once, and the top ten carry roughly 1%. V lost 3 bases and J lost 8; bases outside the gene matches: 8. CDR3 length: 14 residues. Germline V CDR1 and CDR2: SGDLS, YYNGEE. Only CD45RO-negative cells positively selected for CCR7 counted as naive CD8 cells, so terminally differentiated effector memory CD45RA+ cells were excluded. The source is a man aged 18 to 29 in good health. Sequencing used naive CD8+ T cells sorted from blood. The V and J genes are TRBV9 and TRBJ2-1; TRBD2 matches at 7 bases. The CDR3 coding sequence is TGTGCCAGCAGCGCGGGTACTAGCGTTGATGAGCAGTTCTTC. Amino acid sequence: CASSAGTSVDEQFF.